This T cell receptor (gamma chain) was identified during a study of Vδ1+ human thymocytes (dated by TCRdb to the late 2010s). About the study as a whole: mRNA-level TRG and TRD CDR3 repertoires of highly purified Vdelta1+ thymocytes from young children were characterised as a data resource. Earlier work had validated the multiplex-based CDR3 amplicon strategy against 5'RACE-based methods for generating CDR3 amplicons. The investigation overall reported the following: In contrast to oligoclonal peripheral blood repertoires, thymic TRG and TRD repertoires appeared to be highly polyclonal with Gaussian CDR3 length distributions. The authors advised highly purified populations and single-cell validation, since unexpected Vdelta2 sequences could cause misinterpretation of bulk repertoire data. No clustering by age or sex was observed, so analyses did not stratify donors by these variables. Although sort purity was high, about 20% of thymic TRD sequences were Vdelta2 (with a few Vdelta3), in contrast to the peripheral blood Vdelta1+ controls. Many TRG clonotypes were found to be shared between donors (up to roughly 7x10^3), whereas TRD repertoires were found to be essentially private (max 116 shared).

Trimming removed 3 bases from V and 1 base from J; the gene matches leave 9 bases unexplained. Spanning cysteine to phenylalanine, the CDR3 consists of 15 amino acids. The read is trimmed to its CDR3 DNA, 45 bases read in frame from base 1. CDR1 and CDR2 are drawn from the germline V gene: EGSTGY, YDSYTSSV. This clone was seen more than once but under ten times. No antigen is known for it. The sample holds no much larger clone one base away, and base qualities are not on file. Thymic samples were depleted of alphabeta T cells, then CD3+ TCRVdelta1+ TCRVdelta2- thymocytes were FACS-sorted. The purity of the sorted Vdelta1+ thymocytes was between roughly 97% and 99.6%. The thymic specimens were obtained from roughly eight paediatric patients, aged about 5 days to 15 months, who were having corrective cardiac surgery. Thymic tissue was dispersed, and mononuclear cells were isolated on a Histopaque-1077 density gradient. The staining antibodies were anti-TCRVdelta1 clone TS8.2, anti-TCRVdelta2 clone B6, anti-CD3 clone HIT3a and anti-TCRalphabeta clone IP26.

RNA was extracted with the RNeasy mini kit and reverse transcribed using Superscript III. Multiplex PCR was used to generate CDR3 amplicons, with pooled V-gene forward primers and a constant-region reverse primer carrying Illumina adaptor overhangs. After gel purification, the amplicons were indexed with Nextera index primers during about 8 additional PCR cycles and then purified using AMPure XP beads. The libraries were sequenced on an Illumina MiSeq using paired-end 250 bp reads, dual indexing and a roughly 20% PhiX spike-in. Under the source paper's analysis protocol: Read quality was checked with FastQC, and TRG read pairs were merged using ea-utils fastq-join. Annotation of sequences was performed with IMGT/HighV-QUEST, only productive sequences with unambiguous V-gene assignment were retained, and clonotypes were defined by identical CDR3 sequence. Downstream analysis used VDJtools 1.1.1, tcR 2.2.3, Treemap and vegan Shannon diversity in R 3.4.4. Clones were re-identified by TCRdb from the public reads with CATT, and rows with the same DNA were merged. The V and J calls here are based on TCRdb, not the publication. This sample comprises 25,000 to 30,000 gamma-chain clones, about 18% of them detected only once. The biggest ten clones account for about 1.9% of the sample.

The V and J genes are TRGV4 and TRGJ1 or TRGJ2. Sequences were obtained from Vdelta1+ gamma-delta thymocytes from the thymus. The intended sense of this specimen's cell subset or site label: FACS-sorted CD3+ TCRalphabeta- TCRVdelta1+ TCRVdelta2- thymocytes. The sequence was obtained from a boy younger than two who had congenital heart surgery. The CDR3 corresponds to CATWDNRPNYYKKLF. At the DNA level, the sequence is TGTGCCACCTGGGATAATAGACCTAATTATTATAAGAAACTCTTT.